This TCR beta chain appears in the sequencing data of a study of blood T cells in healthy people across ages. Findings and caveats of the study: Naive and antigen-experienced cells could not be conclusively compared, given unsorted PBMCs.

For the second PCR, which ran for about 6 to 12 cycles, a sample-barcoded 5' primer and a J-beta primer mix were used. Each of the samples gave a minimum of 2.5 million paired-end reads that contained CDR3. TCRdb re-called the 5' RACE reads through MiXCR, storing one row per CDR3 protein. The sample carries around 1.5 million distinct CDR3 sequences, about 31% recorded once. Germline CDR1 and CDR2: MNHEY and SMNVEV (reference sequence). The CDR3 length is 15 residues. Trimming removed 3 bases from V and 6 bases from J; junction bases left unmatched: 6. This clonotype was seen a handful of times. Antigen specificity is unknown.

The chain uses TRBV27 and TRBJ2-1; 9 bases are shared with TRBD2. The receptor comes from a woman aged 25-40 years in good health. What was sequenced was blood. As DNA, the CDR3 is TGTGCCAGCAGTTTTTCTCTAGCGGGAATCAATGAGCAGTTCTTC. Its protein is CASSFSLAGINEQFF.